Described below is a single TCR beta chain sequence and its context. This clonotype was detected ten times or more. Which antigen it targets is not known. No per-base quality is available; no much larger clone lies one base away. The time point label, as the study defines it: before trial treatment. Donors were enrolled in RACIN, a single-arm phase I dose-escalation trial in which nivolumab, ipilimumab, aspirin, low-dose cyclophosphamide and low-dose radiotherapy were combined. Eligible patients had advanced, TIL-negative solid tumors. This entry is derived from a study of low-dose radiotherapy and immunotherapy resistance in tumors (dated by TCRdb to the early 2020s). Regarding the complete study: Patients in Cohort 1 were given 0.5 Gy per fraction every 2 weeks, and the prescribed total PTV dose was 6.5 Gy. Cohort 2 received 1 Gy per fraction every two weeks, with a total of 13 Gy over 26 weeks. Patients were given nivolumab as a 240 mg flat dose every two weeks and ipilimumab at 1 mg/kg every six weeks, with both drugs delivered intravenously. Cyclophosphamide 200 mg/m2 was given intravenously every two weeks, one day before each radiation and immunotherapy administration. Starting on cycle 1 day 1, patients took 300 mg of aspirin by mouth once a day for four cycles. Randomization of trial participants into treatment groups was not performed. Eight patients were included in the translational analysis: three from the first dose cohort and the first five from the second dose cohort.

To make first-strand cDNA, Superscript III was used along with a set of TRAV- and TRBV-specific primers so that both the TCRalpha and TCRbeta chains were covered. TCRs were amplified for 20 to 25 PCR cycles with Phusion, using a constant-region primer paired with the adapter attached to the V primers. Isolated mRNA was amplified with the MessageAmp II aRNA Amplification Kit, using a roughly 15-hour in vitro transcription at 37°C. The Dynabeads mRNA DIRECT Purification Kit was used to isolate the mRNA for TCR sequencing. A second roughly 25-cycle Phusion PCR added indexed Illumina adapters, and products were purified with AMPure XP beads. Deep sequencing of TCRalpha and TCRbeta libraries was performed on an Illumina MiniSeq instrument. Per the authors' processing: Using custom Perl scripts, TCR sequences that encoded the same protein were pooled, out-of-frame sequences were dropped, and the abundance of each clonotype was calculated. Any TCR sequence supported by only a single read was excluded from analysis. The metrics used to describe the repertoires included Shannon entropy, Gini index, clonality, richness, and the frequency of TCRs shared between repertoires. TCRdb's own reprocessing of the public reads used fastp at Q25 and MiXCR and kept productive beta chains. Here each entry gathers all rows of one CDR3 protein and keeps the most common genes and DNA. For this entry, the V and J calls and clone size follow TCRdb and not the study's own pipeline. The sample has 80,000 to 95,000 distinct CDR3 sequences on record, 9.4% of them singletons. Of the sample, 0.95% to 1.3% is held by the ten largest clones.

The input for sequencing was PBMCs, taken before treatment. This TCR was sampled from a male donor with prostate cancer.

In nucleotides, the sequence is TGTGCCAGCAGAGGGCCTGTCCCCTACAATGAGCAGTTCTTC. It is translated as CASRGPVPYNEQFF. This chain is built from TRBV28 and TRBJ2-1; no D segment can be confidently identified. A distance of 11 bases separates the germline ends of V and J, which lose 6 bases and 2 bases respectively. From its cysteine to its phenylalanine, the CDR3 spans 14 amino acids. Just CDR3 DNA is preserved here, 42 bases in frame from base 1. The germline V gene provides CDR1 MDHEN and CDR2 SYDVKM.